The 19 T cell receptor beta chains listed next were all sequenced from one sample in a study of CD8 T cells in Susac syndrome. Reverse transcription of 0.5 to 1 ug RNA was carried out with random hexamers. One entry per CDR3 protein, called by TCRdb with MiXCR from the immunoSEQ multiplex PCR reads. The table shows about 280,000 distinct CDR3 sequences, with around 83% occurring only once. Sequencing input: CD8+ T cells from PBMCs. Receptor source: a human donor with multiple sclerosis.

The CDR3 loop is CASSGPVAGLYNEQFF. The DNA for the CDR3 is TGTGCCAGCAGCGGGCCCGTTGCGGGTCTATACAATGAGCAGTTCTTC. The chain recombines TRBV7-9 with TRBJ2-1, with D perhaps matching TRBD2 (5 bases). The V and J ends lost 5 bases and 4 bases respectively, with 18 bases between them. The CDR3 contains 16 residues. Looked up from germline, CDR1 is SEHNR and CDR2 is FQNEAQ (reference sequence).

The chain joins TRBV29-1 to TRBJ2-4, with D perhaps TRBD2 (6 bases). Germline values: CDR1 SQVTM, CDR2 ANQGSEA. V was trimmed by 3 bases and J by 6 bases, leaving 9 bases between them. The CDR3 length is 12 residues. The CDR3 here is CSVDGGVNIQYF. Written as DNA, the CDR3 is TGCAGCGTTGACGGGGGAGTAAACATTCAGTACTTC.

The genes are TRBV27 and TRBJ2-7, with D perhaps assigned TRBD1 or TRBD2 (5 bases each). CDR3 size: 16 residues. V was clipped by 1 base and J by 4 bases, with 17 bases between them. Germline V gene sequence: CDR1 MNHEY, CDR2 SMNVEV (reference sequence). The CDR3 protein is CASSLLGDGWRYEQYF. For the CDR3, the DNA is TGTGCCAGCAGTTTATTGGGGGACGGATGGAGATACGAGCAGTACTTC.

Here the CDR3 reads CASSFPQMGGTEAFF. CDR3 bases: TGTGCCAGCAGCTTCCCCCAGATGGGTGGCACTGAAGCTTTCTTT. The rearrangement uses TRBV7-2 and TRBJ1-1; D not resolved. CDR1 SGHTA and CDR2 FQGNSA come from the germline V gene. Trimming shortened V by 3 bases and J by 4 bases, and 15 bases separated the two germline ends. The CDR3 runs to 15 residues.

This rearrangement joins TRBV19 to TRBJ2-7; tentative D call: TRBD2 (6 bases). The CDR3 has 15 residues. Trimming cost V 6 bases and J 4 bases, with 19 bases left between them. Germline CDR1 reads LNHDA; CDR2 reads SQIVND (reference sequence). As DNA, the CDR3 is TGTGCCAGTAGGGAGAGTACTAGCCGCGCTTACGAGCAGTACTTC. As protein: CASRESTSRAYEQYF.

This clonotype was seen a single time. The gene calls are TRBV27 and TRBJ1-1, with 7 bases matching TRBD1. The CDR3 is 15 amino acids. The V segment lost 1 base and the J segment 1 base; nucleotides outside the gene matches: 3. Germline V gives CDR1 MNHEY, CDR2 SMNVEV (reference sequence). The CDR3 DNA sequence: TGTGCCAGCAGTTTATTAACAGGGGAGAACACTGAAGCTTTCTTT. This gives the protein CASSLLTGENTEAFF.

The rearrangement joins TRBV27 to TRBJ2-3, with D possibly TRBD2 on 6 matching bases. The V gene's germline CDR1 is MNHEY and CDR2 SMNVEV (reference sequence). The CDR3 contains 14 residues. V dropped 8 bases and J dropped 1 base, with 13 bases sitting between them. CDR3 in amino acids: CASRPVAGTDTQYF. CDR3 nucleotides: TGTGCCAGCCGCCCGGTAGCGGGCACAGATACGCAGTATTTT.

The chain combines TRBV30 with TRBJ1-5; tentative D call: TRBD1 (5 bases). This CDR3 has 13 residues. Trimming stripped 0 bases from V and 7 bases from J, with 10 bases between. Germline CDR1 is GTSNPN and CDR2 is SVGIG (reference sequence). The CDR3 bases are TGTGCCTGGAGTGTAGATGGGGGGCAGCCCCAGCATTTT. The encoded protein is CAWSVDGGQPQHF.

This clonotype showed up just a few times. The chain has TRBV25-1 and TRBJ2-5, with D uncertain. Germline CDR1 MGHDK, CDR2 SYGVNS. The CDR3 spans 12 residues. The V end lost 5 bases, the J end lost 7 bases, and 11 bases lay between the germline ends. CDR3 nucleotide sequence: TGTGCCAGCAGTCCCGGAGTGGGGACCCAGTACTTC. This encodes CASSPGVGTQYF.

The chain has TRBV20-1 and TRBJ1-5, with D maybe TRBD1 (5 bases). Germline CDR1 is DFQATT and CDR2 is SNEGSKA (reference sequence). The CDR3 loop spans 12 amino acids. The V end was cut by 6 bases, the J end by 7 bases, with 13 bases between. CDR3 nucleotides: TGCAGTGCCCACTGGGGGGAGCAGCCCCAGCATTTT. This sequence encodes CSAHWGEQPQHF.

J is TRBJ1-5 and V is TRBV6-5; possibly TRBD1 for D (5 bases). The V and J ends lost 6 bases and 5 bases respectively, with 11 bases between them. The CDR3 is made up of 13 amino acids. Germline-derived CDR1 and CDR2 are MNHEY and SVGAGI. The CDR3: CASSPTEDQPQHF. For the CDR3, the DNA is TGTGCCAGCAGCCCGACAGAAGATCAGCCCCAGCATTTT.

The rearrangement joins TRBV19 to TRBJ2-1; D is unclear. The length of the CDR3 is 15 residues. The V and J ends lost 3 bases and 6 bases respectively, with 15 bases between them. Germline lookup yields CDR1 LNHDA and CDR2 SQIVND (reference sequence). The CDR3 sequence is CASSITRRTSNEQFF. The CDR3 DNA is TGTGCCAGTAGTATTACCAGAAGGACCTCCAATGAGCAGTTCTTC. Drawing the rest from reference TRBV19 and TRBJ2-1, the complete variable domain is DGGITQSPKYLFRKEGQNVTLSCEQNLNHDAMYWYRQDPGQGLRLIYYSQIVNDFQKGDIAEGYSVSREKKESFPLTVTSAQKNPTAFYLCASSITRRTSNEQFFGPGTRLTVL.

This chain connects TRBV7-3 to TRBJ2-1, with D unresolved. The length of the CDR3 is 15 residues. Germline V gene data show CDR1 as SGHTA and CDR2 as FQGTGA. V lost 2 bases and J lost 2, with 10 bases in between. The CDR3 DNA follows: TGTGCCAGCAGCTTATTGGCTAGTGCCTACAATGAGCAGTTCTTC. This codes for CASSLLASAYNEQFF.

The J gene is TRBJ2-1, the V gene TRBV5-5; 9 bases agree with TRBD1. The trim removed 5 bases at V and 5 bases at J, leaving 8 bases unmatched. This CDR3 has 15 residues. Germline V gene lookup returns CDR1 SGHKS and CDR2 YYEKEE (reference sequence). The CDR3 DNA follows: TGTGCCAGCAGACATACCGGGACAGGGAACAATGAGCAGTTCTTC. Amino acids: CASRHTGTGNNEQFF.

This chain connects TRBV6-5 to TRBJ1-1, with D possibly matching TRBD1 (5 bases). Trimming removed 5 bases from V and 6 bases from J, with 16 bases in between. The CDR3 is 14 residues long. CDR1 and CDR2 from the germline V gene are MNHEY and SVGAGI. The CDR3 sequence is CASSPQVGDAEAFF. CDR3 nucleotide sequence: TGTGCCAGCAGTCCTCAGGTTGGGGACGCTGAAGCTTTCTTT.

The chain is built from TRBV6-1 and TRBJ2-5; no firm D call. Germline CDR1 reads MNHNS; CDR2 reads SASEGT. V gave up 7 bases and J gave up 0 bases, with 12 bases separating them. This CDR3 contains 14 residues. The CDR3 is CASTSHGYQETQYF. CDR3 coding DNA: TGTGCCAGCACCTCTCACGGGTACCAAGAGACCCAGTACTTC.

The V gene is TRBV29-1, the J gene TRBJ2-7; 7 positions agree with TRBD2. Germline V gene data show CDR1 as SQVTM and CDR2 as ANQGSEA. The CDR3 is made up of 17 amino acids. Trimming cost V 5 bases and J 2 bases; bases outside gene matches: 18. CDR3 protein: CSVRGRGGDRNPYEQYF. In DNA, the CDR3 is TGCAGCGTTCGGGGCCGCGGGGGAGACAGAAACCCCTACGAGCAGTACTTC.

A single count supports this clonotype. The chain joins TRBV7-9 to TRBJ2-7; the match to TRBD1 covers 7 bases. Looked up from germline, CDR1 is SEHNR and CDR2 is FQNEAQ (reference sequence). The V and J ends lost 5 bases and 5 bases, in that order; junction bases with no gene match: 9. This CDR3 has 14 amino acids. The CDR3 region is CASSPPDRAHEQYF. CDR3 nucleotide sequence: TGTGCCAGCAGCCCCCCTGACAGGGCCCACGAGCAGTACTTC.

This clonotype was seen a single time. The chain couples TRBV28 to TRBJ2-2, with 9 bases matching TRBD1. V dropped 6 bases and J dropped 1; count of bases not matched to a gene: 9. CDR1 and CDR2 from the germline V gene are MDHEN and SYDVKM. The CDR3 loop spans 17 amino acids. The CDR3 is CASSPGTGTWNTGELFF. CDR3 sequence (DNA): TGTGCCAGCAGCCCCGGGACAGGGACCTGGAACACCGGGGAGCTGTTTTTT.